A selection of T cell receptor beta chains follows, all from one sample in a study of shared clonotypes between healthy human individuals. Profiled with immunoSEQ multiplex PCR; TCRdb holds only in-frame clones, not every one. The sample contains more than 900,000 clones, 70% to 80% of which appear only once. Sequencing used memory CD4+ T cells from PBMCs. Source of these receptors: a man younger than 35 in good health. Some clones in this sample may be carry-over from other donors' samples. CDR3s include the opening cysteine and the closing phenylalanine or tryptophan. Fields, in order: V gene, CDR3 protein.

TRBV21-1,CASSSRDSSSSGNTIYF
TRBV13,CASSLVGRDSGANVLTF
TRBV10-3,CAISERFGRTSSYEQYF
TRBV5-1,CASSFSGSGYNEQFF
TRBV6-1,CASRTGGHNEQFF
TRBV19,CASEQGRGNQPQHF
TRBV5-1,CASSLGPSGAYNEQFF
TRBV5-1,CASSRVYDEKLFF
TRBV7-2,CASSLGGQRGTDTQYF
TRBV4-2,CASSQDSQGGYTF
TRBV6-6,CASSSLQGGYEQYF
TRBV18,CASSPLRGQGAHEQFF
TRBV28,CASSSRTGGNQPQHF
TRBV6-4,CASPRTPYNEQFF
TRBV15,CATSRDGLNEQYF
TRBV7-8,CASSLAGTDTIYF
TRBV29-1,CSVDGTGSYNEQFF
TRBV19,CASGKGQDTQYF
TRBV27,CASSPTSGGRKQYF
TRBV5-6,CASSSLAALGDTQYF
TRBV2,CASHRTGQVYGYTF
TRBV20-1,CSASLGNTIYF
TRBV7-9,CASSLTDRLQYF
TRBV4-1,CASSQDTGTLQETQYF
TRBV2,CASSGLRNTEAFF
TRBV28,CASSPPGKTQYF
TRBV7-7,CASSSQHLPGASAYSSTDTQYF
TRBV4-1,CASSQKREASGDEQFF
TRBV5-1,CASTSDLLSYEQYF
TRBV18,CASSPRQLPGTPAAGYTF
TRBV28,CASSPRPGPNTIYF
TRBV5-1,CASSYQSDRNTEAFF
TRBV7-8,CASSLADRGYGYTF
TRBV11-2,CASSVSSGFGYTF
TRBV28,CASSPPGETQYF
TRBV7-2,CASSLATTGELFF
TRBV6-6,CASSYSTGSDTQYF
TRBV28,CASSRGTGTYEQYF